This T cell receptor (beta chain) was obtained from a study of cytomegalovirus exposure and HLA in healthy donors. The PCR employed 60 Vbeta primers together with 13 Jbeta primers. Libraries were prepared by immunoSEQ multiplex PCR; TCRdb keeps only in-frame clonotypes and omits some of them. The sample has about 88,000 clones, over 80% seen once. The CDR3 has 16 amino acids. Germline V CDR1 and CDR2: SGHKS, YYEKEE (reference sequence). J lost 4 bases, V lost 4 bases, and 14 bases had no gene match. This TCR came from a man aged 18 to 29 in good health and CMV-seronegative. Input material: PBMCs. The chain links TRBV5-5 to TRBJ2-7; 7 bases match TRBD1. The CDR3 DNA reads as TGTGCCAGCAGCCCGCAGGGGGATGCGAGAGTATACGAGCAGTACTTC. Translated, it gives CASSPQGDARVYEQYF.